This TCR beta chain was captured in a study of blood T cell repertoires in COVID-19. TCRdb keeps only in-frame clones here, not all; method: immunoSEQ multiplex PCR. The sample lists about 25,000 clones; around 90% were seen once. V dropped 8 bases and J dropped 3; count of bases not matched to a gene: 15. CDR3 size: 16 residues. Germline V gene data show CDR1 as ENHRY and CDR2 as SYGVKD. The clonotype comes from a man aged 50-60 years with active COVID-19. Sequenced input: peripheral blood. The chain employs TRBV10-3 and TRBJ1-2; 7 positions agree with TRBD1. The DNA for the CDR3 is TGTGCCATCTACGATACAGGGGACGGCAAGGACTATGGCTACACCTTC. Translating gives CAIYDTGDGKDYGYTF.